This passage covers 8 T cell receptor beta chains from one sample sequenced in a study of cytomegalovirus exposure and HLA in healthy donors. The PCR used 60 Vbeta and 13 Jbeta primers. TCRdb keeps only in-frame clones here, not all; method: immunoSEQ multiplex PCR. The sample has under 85,000 clones; around 70% are singletons. Material: PBMCs. The receptor set was obtained from a young woman in good health and CMV-seronegative.

The chain couples TRBV4-3 to TRBJ2-5, with 11 positions matching TRBD2. The CDR3 is made up of 17 amino acids. V shed 3 bases and J 4 bases; nucleotides not matched to a gene: 10. Per germline, CDR1 LGHNA and CDR2 YSLEER. CDR3 residues: CASSQELSGGALETQYF. Written as DNA, the CDR3 is TGCGCCAGCAGCCAGGAACTTAGCGGGGGGGCTCTAGAGACCCAGTACTTC.

The J gene is TRBJ1-1, the V gene TRBV27, with TRBD1 as a possible D gene (6 bases). V gave up 6 bases and J gave up 5 bases, with 22 bases separating them. CDR3 size: 16 residues. CDR1 and CDR2 from the germline V gene are MNHEY and SMNVEV (reference sequence). The CDR3 bases are TGTGCCAGCAGCGGGGGGTTGGGGGGGCAGGGGACTGAAGCTTTCTTT. It specifies CASSGGLGGQGTEAFF.

This chain links TRBV6-6 with TRBJ1-2; D is unclear. Trimming left V 6 bases short and J 4 bases short, with 12 bases between. Germline V gene sequence: CDR1 MNHNY, CDR2 SVGAGI (reference sequence). This CDR3 is 13 amino acids long. The CDR3: CASSPSYGYGYTF. CDR3 DNA: TGTGCCAGCAGCCCCTCCTATGGCTATGGCTACACCTTC.

The chain carries TRBV5-1 and TRBJ1-1; 8 nucleotides line up with TRBD1. With 0 bases clipped from V and 2 bases from J, the junction kept 9 bases outside the gene matches. CDR1 and CDR2 (germline): SGHRS, YFSETQ. The CDR3 totals 17 residues. CDR3 coding DNA: TGCGCCAGCAGCTTGGCCGGGACAGGTGGAGGAAACACTGAAGCTTTCTTT. This translates into CASSLAGTGGGNTEAFF.

The V call is TRBV5-4, the J call TRBJ1-3; 11 nucleotides agree with TRBD1. This CDR3 is 15 amino acids long. J gave up 4 bases and V 4 bases, and 4 bases lay outside the gene matches. Germline V gives CDR1 SGHNT, CDR2 YYREEE (reference sequence). CDR3 sequence reads: CASSPDRGPGNTIYF. As DNA, the CDR3 is TGTGCCAGCAGCCCGGACAGGGGGCCAGGAAACACCATATATTTT.

This chain links TRBV9 with TRBJ2-3, with D hard to call. V gave up 0 bases and J gave up 6 bases, with 14 bases separating them. Germline V gives CDR1 SGDLS, CDR2 YYNGEE. This CDR3 spans 15 amino acids. The CDR3 nucleotides are TGTGCCAGCAGCGTAGACGAGTCTCTTATGGATACGCAGTATTTT. Translated: CASSVDESLMDTQYF.

The gene calls are TRBV5-1 and TRBJ2-7, with a weak D call TRBD2 (5 bases). The CDR3 spans 13 residues. Trimming took 0 bases from V and 6 from J, leaving 10 bases between them. Looked up from germline, CDR1 is SGHRS and CDR2 is YFSETQ. Here the CDR3 DNA reads TGCGCCAGCAGCTTGGCCGGCGGGCCCGAGCAGTACTTC. Translation gives CASSLAGGPEQYF.

The rearrangement links TRBV10-2 to TRBJ2-7, with 8 nucleotides matching TRBD1. Germline V gene data show CDR1 as WSHSY and CDR2 as SAAADI. The V and J ends lost 7 bases and 7 bases, in that order; junction bases with no gene match: 12. This CDR3 has 14 residues. The CDR3 loop is CASTLGQGRGEQYF. DNA of the CDR3: TGCGCCAGCACCCTTGGACAGGGTCGGGGGGAGCAGTACTTC.